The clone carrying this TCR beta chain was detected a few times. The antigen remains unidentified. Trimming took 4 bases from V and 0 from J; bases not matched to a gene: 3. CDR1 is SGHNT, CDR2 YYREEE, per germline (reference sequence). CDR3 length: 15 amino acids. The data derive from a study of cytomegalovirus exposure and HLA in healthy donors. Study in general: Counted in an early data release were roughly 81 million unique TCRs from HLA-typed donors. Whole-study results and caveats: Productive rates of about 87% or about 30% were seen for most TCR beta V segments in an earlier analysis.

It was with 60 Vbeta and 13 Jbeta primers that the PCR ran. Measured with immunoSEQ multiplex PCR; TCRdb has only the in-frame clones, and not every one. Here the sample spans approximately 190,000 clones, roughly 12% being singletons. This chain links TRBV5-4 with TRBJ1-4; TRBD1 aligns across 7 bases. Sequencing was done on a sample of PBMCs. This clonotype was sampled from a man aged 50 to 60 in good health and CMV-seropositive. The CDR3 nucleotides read TGTGCCAGCAGCCCGGACAGGTCAACTAATGAAAAACTGTTTTTT. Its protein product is CASSPDRSTNEKLFF.